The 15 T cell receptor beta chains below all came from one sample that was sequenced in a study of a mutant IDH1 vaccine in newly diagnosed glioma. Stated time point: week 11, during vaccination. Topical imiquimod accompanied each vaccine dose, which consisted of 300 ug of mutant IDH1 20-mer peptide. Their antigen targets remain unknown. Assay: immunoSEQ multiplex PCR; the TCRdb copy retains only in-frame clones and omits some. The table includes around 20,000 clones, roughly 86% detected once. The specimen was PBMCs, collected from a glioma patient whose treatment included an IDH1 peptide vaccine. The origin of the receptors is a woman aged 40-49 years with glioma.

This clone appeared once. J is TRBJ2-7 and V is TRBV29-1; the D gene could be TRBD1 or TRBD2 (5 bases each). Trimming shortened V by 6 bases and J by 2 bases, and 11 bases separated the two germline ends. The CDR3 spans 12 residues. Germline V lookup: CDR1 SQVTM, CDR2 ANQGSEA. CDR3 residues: CSVRDGPYEQYF. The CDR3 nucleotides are TGCAGCGTCCGGGACGGTCCCTACGAGCAGTACTTC.

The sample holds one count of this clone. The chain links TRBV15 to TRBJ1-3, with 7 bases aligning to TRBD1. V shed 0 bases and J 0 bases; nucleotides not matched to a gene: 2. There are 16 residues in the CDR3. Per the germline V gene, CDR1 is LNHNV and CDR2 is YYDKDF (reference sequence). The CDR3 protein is CATSRDYRGSGNTIYF. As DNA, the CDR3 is TGTGCCACCAGCAGAGACTACAGGGGCTCTGGAAACACCATATATTTT.

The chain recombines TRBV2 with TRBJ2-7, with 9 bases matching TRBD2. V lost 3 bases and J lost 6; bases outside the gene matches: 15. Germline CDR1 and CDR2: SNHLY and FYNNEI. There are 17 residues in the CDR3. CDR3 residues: CASSEPYGAGGSVEQYF. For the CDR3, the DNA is TGTGCCAGCAGTGAGCCCTATGGGGCGGGAGGGTCGGTCGAGCAGTACTTC.

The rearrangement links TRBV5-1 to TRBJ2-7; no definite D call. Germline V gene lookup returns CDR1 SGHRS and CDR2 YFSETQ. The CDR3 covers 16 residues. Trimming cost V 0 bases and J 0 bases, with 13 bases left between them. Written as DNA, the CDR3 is TGCGCCAGCAGCTTGGCCTCCCGGTCCCTCTCCTACGAGCAGTACTTC. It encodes CASSLASRSLSYEQYF.

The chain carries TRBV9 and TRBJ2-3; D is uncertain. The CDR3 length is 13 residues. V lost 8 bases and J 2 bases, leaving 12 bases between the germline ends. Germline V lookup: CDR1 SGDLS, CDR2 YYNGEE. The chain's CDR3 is CASLPPSTDTQYF. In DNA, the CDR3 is TGTGCCAGTCTCCCGCCGTCCACAGATACGCAGTATTTT.

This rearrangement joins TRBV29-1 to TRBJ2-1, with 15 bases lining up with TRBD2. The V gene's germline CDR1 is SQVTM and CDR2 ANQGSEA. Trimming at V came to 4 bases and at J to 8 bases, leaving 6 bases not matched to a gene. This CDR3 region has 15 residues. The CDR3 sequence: CSVVGTSGGRDEQFF. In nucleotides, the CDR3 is TGCAGCGTTGTCGGGACTAGCGGGGGGCGAGATGAGCAGTTCTTC.

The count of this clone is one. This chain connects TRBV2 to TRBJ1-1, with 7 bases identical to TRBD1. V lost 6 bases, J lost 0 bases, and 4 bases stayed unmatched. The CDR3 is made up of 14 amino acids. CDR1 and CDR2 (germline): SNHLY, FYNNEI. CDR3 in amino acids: CASRPGQMNTEAFF. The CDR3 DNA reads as TGTGCCAGCAGGCCGGGACAGATGAACACTGAAGCTTTCTTT.

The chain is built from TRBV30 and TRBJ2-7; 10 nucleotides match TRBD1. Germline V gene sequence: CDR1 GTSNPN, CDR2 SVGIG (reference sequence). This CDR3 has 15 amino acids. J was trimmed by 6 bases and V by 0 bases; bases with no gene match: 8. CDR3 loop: CAWSVARQGASEQYF. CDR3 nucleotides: TGTGCCTGGAGTGTAGCCCGACAGGGGGCCAGCGAGCAGTACTTC.

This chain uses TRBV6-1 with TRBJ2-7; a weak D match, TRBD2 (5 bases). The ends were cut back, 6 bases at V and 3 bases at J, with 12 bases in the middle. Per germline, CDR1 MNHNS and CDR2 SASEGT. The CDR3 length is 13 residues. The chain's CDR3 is CASRGSGNYEQYF. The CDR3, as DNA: TGTGCCAGCAGAGGATCCGGGAACTACGAGCAGTACTTC.

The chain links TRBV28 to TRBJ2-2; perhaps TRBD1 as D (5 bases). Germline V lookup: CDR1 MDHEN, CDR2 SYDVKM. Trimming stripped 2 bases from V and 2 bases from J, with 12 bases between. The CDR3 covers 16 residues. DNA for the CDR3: TGTGCCAGCAGTTTAGGGGCAGGATCAAACACCGGGGAGCTGTTTTTT. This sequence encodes CASSLGAGSNTGELFF. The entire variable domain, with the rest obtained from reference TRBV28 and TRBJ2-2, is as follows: DVKVTQSSRYLVKRTGEKVFLECVQDMDHENMFWYRQDPGLGLRLIYFSYDVKMKEKGDIPEGYSVSREKKERFSLILESASTNQTSMYLCASSLGAGSNTGELFFGEGSRLTVL.

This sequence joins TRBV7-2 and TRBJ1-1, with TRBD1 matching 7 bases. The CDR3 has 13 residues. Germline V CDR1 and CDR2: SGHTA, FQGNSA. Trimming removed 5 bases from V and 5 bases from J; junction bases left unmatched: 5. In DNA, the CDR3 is TGTGCCAGCAGCCAGGGACAGCGGACTGAAGCTTTCTTT. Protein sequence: CASSQGQRTEAFF.

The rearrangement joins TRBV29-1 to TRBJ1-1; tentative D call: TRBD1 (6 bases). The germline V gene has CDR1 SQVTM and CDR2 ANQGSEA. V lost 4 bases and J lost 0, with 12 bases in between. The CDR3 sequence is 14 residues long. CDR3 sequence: CSVGWGHLNTEAFF. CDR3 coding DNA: TGCAGCGTTGGTTGGGGACACCTGAACACTGAAGCTTTCTTT.

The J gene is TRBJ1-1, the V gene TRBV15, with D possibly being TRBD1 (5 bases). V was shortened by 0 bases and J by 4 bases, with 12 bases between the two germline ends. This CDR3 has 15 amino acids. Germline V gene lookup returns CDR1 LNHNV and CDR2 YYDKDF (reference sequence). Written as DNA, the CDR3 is TGTGCCACCAGCAGAGATCGGGGCAAGTCCACTGAAGCTTTCTTT. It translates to CATSRDRGKSTEAFF.

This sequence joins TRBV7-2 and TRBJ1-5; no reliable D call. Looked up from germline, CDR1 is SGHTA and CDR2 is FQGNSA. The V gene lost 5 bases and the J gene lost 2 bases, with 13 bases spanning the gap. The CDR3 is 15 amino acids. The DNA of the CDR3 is TGTGCCAGCAGCCCGTCGACAAGCGGCAATCAGCCCCAGCATTTT. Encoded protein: CASSPSTSGNQPQHF.

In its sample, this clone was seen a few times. CDR3 bases: TGTGCCACCGCACCGTACCAAGAGACCCAGTACTTC. Its protein is CATAPYQETQYF. This chain joins TRBV15 and TRBJ2-5, with D hard to call. Germline values: CDR1 LNHNV, CDR2 YYDKDF (reference sequence). V gave up 8 bases and J gave up 0 bases, with 7 bases separating them. CDR3 length: 12 residues. The whole variable domain, remainder taken from reference TRBV15 and TRBJ2-5, is DAMVIQNPRYQVTQFGKPVTLSCSQTLNHNVMYWYQQKSSQAPKLLFHYYDKDFNNEADTPDNFQSRRPNTSFCFLDIRSPGLGDTAMYLCATAPYQETQYFGPGTRLLVL.